This entry lists 6 T cell receptor beta chains sequenced from one sample in a study of glioma-infiltrating T cells after dendritic cell vaccination. The protocol was immunoSEQ multiplex PCR, while the TCRdb copy is restricted to in-frame clones and leaves out a portion. Of about 92,000 clones in the sample, 80% to 90% are singletons; the top ten hold 15% to 18%. The sample was blood, taken before dendritic cell vaccination. Receptor source: a human donor with glioblastoma.

V is TRBV7-2 and J is TRBJ1-2; D is perhaps TRBD1 (5 bases). Per germline, CDR1 SGHTA and CDR2 FQGNSA. The CDR3 has 14 residues. V lost 5 bases, J lost 3 bases, and 13 bases lay in between. CDR3 loop: CASSPQGGDYGYTF. CDR3 DNA: TGTGCCAGCAGCCCCCAGGGAGGTGACTATGGCTACACCTTC.

The chain couples TRBV6-1 to TRBJ2-7; D is possibly TRBD1 (6 bases). Germline CDR1 reads MNHNS; CDR2 reads SASEGT. Trimming cost V 9 bases and J 6 bases, with 9 bases left between them. The CDR3 contains 10 residues. CDR3: CASNRVEQYF. The CDR3 DNA is TGTGCCAGTAACAGGGTCGAGCAGTACTTC.

This sequence joins TRBV9 and TRBJ1-1; tentative D call: TRBD1 (5 bases). Germline loops: CDR1 SGDLS, CDR2 YYNGEE. Between the trimmed V and J ends, which lost 0 bases and 5 bases, there was a span of 11 bases. The CDR3 totals 14 residues. CDR3 sequence (DNA): TGTGCCAGCAGCGTAGGGGGCAGTGGGACTGAAGCTTTCTTT. Amino acids: CASSVGGSGTEAFF.

This sequence joins TRBV5-4 and TRBJ2-7; tentative D call: TRBD1 (5 bases). Trimming pared 6 bases from V and 2 bases from J, leaving 15 bases between. The germline CDR1 and CDR2 sequences are SGHNT and YYREEE (reference sequence). This CDR3 spans 14 amino acids. The CDR3: CASTLPDSPYEQYF. The CDR3 DNA follows: TGTGCCAGCACCCTCCCCGACAGTCCCTACGAGCAGTACTTC.

J is TRBJ2-7 and V is TRBV4-3, with D uncertain. Trimming stripped 0 bases from V and 3 bases from J, with 12 bases between. The CDR3 is 15 residues long. CDR1 and CDR2 (germline): LGHNA, YSLEER. CDR3 sequence reads: CASSQDWAVLYEQYF. The CDR3 coding sequence is TGCGCCAGCAGCCAAGATTGGGCAGTACTCTACGAGCAGTACTTC.

A single count supports this clone. One end of the junction fails to match germline, which may point to a read error. V gene TRBV28 combines with J gene TRBJ1-2; 8 nucleotides line up with TRBD1. The CDR3 is 13 amino acids. The germline CDR1 and CDR2 sequences are MDHEN and SYDVKM. The DNA for the CDR3 is TGTGCCAGCTCGACAGGGGCGGTTGTTGGCTGCACCTTC. Translating it yields CASSTGAVVGCTF.